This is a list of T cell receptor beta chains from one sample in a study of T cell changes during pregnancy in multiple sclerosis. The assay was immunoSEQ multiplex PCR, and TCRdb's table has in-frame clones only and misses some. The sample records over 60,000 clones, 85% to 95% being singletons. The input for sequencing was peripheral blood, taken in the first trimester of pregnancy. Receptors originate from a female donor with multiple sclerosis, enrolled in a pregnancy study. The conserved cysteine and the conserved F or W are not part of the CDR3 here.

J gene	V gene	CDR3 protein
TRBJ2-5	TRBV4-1	ASSQDGTGSYETQY
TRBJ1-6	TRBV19	ASTVTGTNSPLH
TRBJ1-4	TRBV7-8	ASGPTGINNEKLF
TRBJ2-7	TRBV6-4	ASRGACSGNEYEQY
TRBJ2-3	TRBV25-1	ASSPVRGDTQY
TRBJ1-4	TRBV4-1	ASSQDQGTNEKLF
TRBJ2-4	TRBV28	ASSPTRGIGKNIQY
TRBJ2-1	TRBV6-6	ASSYRTGDYNEQF
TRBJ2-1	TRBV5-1	ASSSPGLATYNEQF
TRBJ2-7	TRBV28	ASSRTDRSEQY
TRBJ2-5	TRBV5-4	ASSRDRGGETQY
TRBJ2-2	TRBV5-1	ASSLEGAGELF
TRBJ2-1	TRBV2	ASRTLLGTQVYNEQF
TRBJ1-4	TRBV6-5	ASSYSGQVPEKLF
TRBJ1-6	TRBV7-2	ASSPSGGSPLH
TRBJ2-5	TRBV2	ASTPITPGQPQETQY
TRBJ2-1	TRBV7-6	ASSPYGSAISYSEQF
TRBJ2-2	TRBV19	ASKVWAGNTGELF